These 6 T cell receptor beta chains came from one sample sequenced in a study of blood T cell repertoires in COVID-19 (dated by TCRdb to about 2020). The library was prepared using the immunoSEQ multiplex PCR assay. The clones in this table, taken by TCRdb from immuneACCESS, are in-frame only. Not every clone is retained; where verified, under half of the shortfall comes from an unresolved V gene, and the cause of the rest is unknown. The sample yields approximately 150,000 clones; approximately 84% were counted once. Clones ranked in the top ten supply about 5% of the sample. Sequenced: peripheral blood. The receptors shown here come from a human donor in a cohort sampled during active COVID-19.

The chain is built from TRBV11-3 and TRBJ1-6; D is ambiguous. Germline V gene lookup returns CDR1 SGHNT and CDR2 YENEEA. CDR3 length: 15 amino acids. The V end was cut by 10 bases, the J end by 3 bases, with 16 bases between. The CDR3: CATPPGRNYNSPLHF. The CDR3 DNA reads as TGTGCCACCCCCCCCGGCAGGAACTATAATTCACCCCTCCACTTT. Full variable domain (rest looked up from reference TRBV11-3 and TRBJ1-6): EAGVVQSPRYKIIEKKQPVAFWCNPISGHNTLYWYLQNLGQGPELLIRYENEEAVDDSQLPKDRFSAERLKGVDSTLKIQPAELGDSAVYLCATPPGRNYNSPLHFGNGTRLTVT.

The chain links TRBV6-5 to TRBJ1-5; 7 nucleotides match TRBD1. V gave up 6 bases and J gave up 6 bases; unmatched junction bases: 8. The CDR3 contains 14 residues. CDR1 is MNHEY, CDR2 SVGAGI, per germline. The CDR3 DNA follows: TGTGCCAGCAGGGAGGGGGCAGGGATTCAGCCCCAGCATTTT. Protein: CASREGAGIQPQHF.

The chain carries TRBV5-1 and TRBJ1-1; the D is unclear. CDR3 length: 14 amino acids. Germline V gives CDR1 SGHRS, CDR2 YFSETQ. Trimming took 0 bases from V and 1 from J, leaving 7 bases between them. The CDR3 reads CASSLGATNTEAFF. In DNA, the CDR3 is TGCGCCAGCAGCTTGGGGGCAACGAACACTGAAGCTTTCTTT.

The CDR3 sequence: CASSPDSENTEAFF. The CDR3 DNA is TGTGCCAGCTCACCGGACAGCGAGAACACTGAAGCTTTCTTT. The rearrangement joins TRBV18 to TRBJ1-1; TRBD1 is a possible D gene (6 bases). The CDR3 is made up of 14 amino acids. CDR1 and CDR2 from the germline V gene are KGHSH and LQKENI. With 3 bases removed from V and 1 base from J, the gap between germline ends came to 9 bases.

This clone appeared once. The rearrangement links TRBV29-1 to TRBJ2-1; D call uncertain. Trimming took off 7 bases at V and 2 bases at J, with 12 bases between the two ends. The length of the CDR3 is 13 residues. Germline V CDR1 and CDR2: SQVTM, ANQGSEA. In nucleotides, the CDR3 is TGCAGCGGACTGGATACCGCCTACAATGAGCAGTTCTTC. Encoded protein: CSGLDTAYNEQFF.

This sequence joins TRBV30 and TRBJ2-7; maybe TRBD2 (7 bases). The CDR3 covers 15 residues. CDR1 is GTSNPN and CDR2 is SVGIG in the germline V gene (reference sequence). Trimming took off 0 bases at V and 3 bases at J, with 15 bases between the two ends. CDR3 DNA: TGTGCCTGGAGTGTTGGTAGGGGGGGATTCTACGAGCAGTACTTC. Amino acids: CAWSVGRGGFYEQYF.